This TCR beta chain was identified during a study of CD8+ T cells in alopecia areata listed by TCRdb under 2018. For the wider study: Treated patients were enrolled in an open-label pilot trial of oral tofacitinib, 5 to 10 mg twice daily, for moderate-to-severe alopecia areata. Tofacitinib was administered for 6 to 18 months, and 6 months of follow-up off drug were then conducted to assess delayed response and recurrence. Disease severity in treated patients was measured with the SALT score, which quantifies the percentage of affected scalp surface area. In both human patients and the C3H/HeJ mouse model, the study applied high-throughput TCRbeta sequencing to look at T cell clonal expansion in alopecia areata. Scalp tissue and sorted CD4+ and CD8+ peripheral blood T cells from patchy and totalis/universalis alopecia areata patients and from healthy controls were covered by human TCRbeta sequencing. Patients on tofacitinib were biopsied at baseline and after 4 and 24 weeks of treatment, and several of the patients also had a later scalp biopsy. Clonality in the scalp was compared among normal scalp (n=4), patchy alopecia areata scalp (n=8), and alopecia totalis/universalis scalp (n=8). The RNA source kit depended on sample type: the PAXgene miRNA kit for fixed scalp, the miRNeasy kit for PBMCs, and the RNeasy kit for mouse skin. Amplification of TCRbeta CDR3 regions was done by immunoSEQ multiplex PCR using 35 Vbeta forward primers and 13 Jbeta reverse primers. The study at large found these results: Shared TCR sequences between patients were less evident than in mice, which may be partly attributable to HLA diversity in the patient population. Higher clonality and more expanded CD8+ clones were observed in lesional scalp than in normal scalp, particularly in alopecia totalis/universalis, a finding suggestive of antigenic drive. Unlike mouse skin, which is dominated by gammadelta T cells, normal human skin has resident alphabeta T cells that are also sequenced, and this complicates analysis of the scalp TCR repertoire. Because the treated cohort was small and had only one nonresponder, larger studies are needed to examine links between baseline CD8+ expansion and response. During tofacitinib treatment, many expanded lesional clones stuck around in both scalp and blood, and this persistence may partly explain why relapse happens after treatment is stopped. Scalp clonality and the number of expanded CD8+ clones among the top 100 scalp clones were significantly decreased by tofacitinib.

The CDR3 runs 16 amino acids, cysteine and phenylalanine included. Of the read, only the CDR3 DNA is kept; its 48 bases are in frame from base 1. V lost 7 bases and J lost 4 bases, and the count of bases not matched to a germline gene is 8. From the germline V gene (reference sequence), CDR1 is MNHEY and CDR2 is SMNVEV. To prepare the library, the immunoSEQ multiplex PCR assay was applied. To provide template for TCR sequencing, every sample had RNA extracted and reverse transcribed into cDNA. SuperScript III was used to make first-strand cDNA, primed with a 2:1 mix of oligo-dT and random hexamers. Amplification bias was assessed with a synthetic immune receptor repertoire, and residual bias was removed computationally. In the source study's methods: Raw reads were preprocessed for error removal, and CDR3 was defined according to IMGT conventions as running from the conserved cysteine to phenylalanine. Clonality was computed as 1 minus the Shannon entropy, with the entropy normalized by log2 of the number of productive unique TCRs. Whether scalp clones were CD4 or CD8 was inferred by matching scalp TCRbeta sequences against CD4 and CD8 repertoires sorted from blood. TCRdb holds this immuneACCESS table with in-frame rearrangements only. Some clones are missing; in checked studies, unresolved V genes explain under half, and the rest has no known cause. The V and J calls and clone size are taken from that table; D and trimming were inferred from the DNA. This sample gives 150,000 to 200,000 clones in total; about 47% of them show up just once. The ten largest make up 10% of the sample.

Sample treatment or condition, as interpreted from the label and publication: oral pan-JAK inhibitor, 5-10 mg twice daily. From alopecia areata patients, peripheral blood was collected along with lesional scalp punch biopsies. PBMCs were isolated by density centrifugation and stained for CD3, CD4 and CD8, after which CD4+ and CD8+ T cells were sorted on a FACSAria. This clone came up a few times. What this receptor recognizes is not known. Base quality data are lacking; no much larger clone is found one base away. The source material was CD8+ T cells sorted from blood, sampled around week 54, from a patient treated with tofacitinib. The sequence came from a human donor with alopecia areata. Rearrangement joined TRBV27 to TRBJ2-1; TRBD2 lines up with 12 middle nucleotides. The sequence in DNA is TGTGCCAGCAAAGCTAGCGGGGGGGCCAGTTACAATGAGCAGTTCTTC. It is translated as CASKASGGASYNEQFF.